The rows below give T cell receptor beta chains drawn from one sample of a study of human T cells and chemical hapten exposure. TCRdb processed the RACE reads anew with MiXCR; each CDR3 protein has one entry. The repertoire includes approximately 57,000 distinct CDR3 sequences, around 10% of them detected once, and around 9.6% sits in the top ten. The source was whole blood, collected in connection with sensitization to the hapten diphenylcyclopropenone (DPC). These receptors were collected from a middle-aged man with alopecia areata. Some clones in this sample may be carry-over from other donors' samples. The CDR3 runs from the conserved cysteine through the conserved F or W. The order of the fields is D gene, J gene, clone size, V gene, CDR3 protein, CDR3 DNA. D genes are given only for firm matches. A clone size is listed for some rows: how often the clone was seen (once, few, many), or a class if it is expanded.

-	TRBJ1-1	-	TRBV29-1	CSITGFTGGNTEAFF	TGCAGCATAACAGGGTTCACTGGGGGAAACACTGAAGCTTTCTTT
TRBD1	TRBJ2-1	-	TRBV6-2/TRBV6-3	CASTRDSPHEQFF	TGTGCCAGCACTCGGGACAGTCCCCATGAGCAGTTCTTC
TRBD1	TRBJ1-1	many	TRBV28	CASSLTGTGDLNTEAFF	TGTGCCAGCAGTCTAACCGGGACAGGGGACCTGAACACTGAAGCTTTCTTT
TRBD1	TRBJ1-1	few	TRBV28	CASSLEGAIKGAFF	TGTGCCAGCAGTTTGGAGGGGGCGATAAAGGGAGCTTTCTTT
TRBD1	TRBJ2-3	many	TRBV6-2/TRBV6-3	CASSSPKQGFRTQYF	TGTGCCAGCAGTTCCCCTAAACAGGGGTTTAGGACGCAGTATTTT
-	TRBJ2-1	-	TRBV4-2	CASSQVTGPFLEQFF	TGTGCCAGCAGCCAAGTGACTGGCCCCTTCTTAGAGCAGTTCTTC
-	TRBJ1-2	-	TRBV6-6	CASNDRFRNTF	TGTGCCAGCAACGACAGGTTTAGAAACACCTTC
-	TRBJ2-3	once	TRBV6-5	CASSYGPGDTQYF	TGTGCCAGCAGTTACGGTCCAGGGGATACGCAGTATTTT
-	TRBJ2-1	-	TRBV28	CASSLLSGYNEQFF	TGTGCCAGCAGTTTGCTTAGTGGCTACAATGAGCAGTTCTTC
TRBD2	TRBJ2-1	-	TRBV5-6	CASSFLAGGPYNEQFF	TGTGCCAGCAGCTTCCTAGCGGGGGGTCCCTACAATGAGCAGTTCTTC
-	TRBJ2-1	-	TRBV2	CASSELVWNEQFF	TGTGCCAGCAGTGAACTAGTGTGGAATGAGCAGTTCTTC
-	TRBJ2-1	medium-sized	TRBV5-6	CASRVILGANEQFF	TGTGCCAGCAGAGTGATACTTGGGGCCAATGAGCAGTTCTTC
-	TRBJ1-1	-	TRBV7-9	CASSFLYQGEAFF	TGTGCCAGCAGCTTCCTTTACCAGGGAGAAGCTTTCTTT
TRBD1	TRBJ2-7	few	TRBV29-1	CSVESGQGMEQYF	TGCAGCGTTGAGTCGGGACAGGGAATGGAGCAGTACTTC
TRBD1	TRBJ1-2	few	TRBV12-3/TRBV12-4	CASSFGTGVDYGYTF	TGTGCCAGCAGTTTCGGGACAGGGGTTGATTATGGCTACACCTTC
TRBD2	TRBJ2-4	many	TRBV24-1	CATSDGRIQYF	TGTGCCACCAGTGACGGGAGGATTCAGTACTTC
-	TRBJ1-2	-	TRBV4-1	CASSQDISDWNYGYTF	TGCGCCAGCAGCCAAGATATATCGGACTGGAACTATGGCTACACCTTC
-	TRBJ2-1	-	TRBV20-1	CSVQYLNSYNEQFF	TGCAGCGTACAGTATTTAAACTCCTACAATGAGCAGTTCTTC
-	TRBJ2-1	-	TRBV6-5	CASSSIGVQQFF	TGTGCCAGCAGTTCCATCGGAGTACAGCAGTTCTTC
-	TRBJ1-5	-	TRBV6-5	CASSKSSAGIYSNQPQHF	TGTGCCAGCAGCAAATCCTCAGCCGGGATCTATAGCAATCAGCCCCAGCATTTT
TRBD1	TRBJ2-3	-	TRBV15	CATSRQTGMVFTDTQYF	TGTGCCACCAGCAGACAGACAGGGATGGTGTTCACAGATACGCAGTATTTT
-	TRBJ2-2	many	TRBV28	CASEEGGGTGELFF	TGTGCCAGCGAGGAGGGAGGAGGCACCGGGGAGCTGTTTTTT
TRBD1	TRBJ2-3	many	TRBV7-3	CASSGQGVDTQYF	TGTGCCAGCAGCGGGCAGGGGGTGGATACGCAGTATTTT
-	TRBJ2-5	-	TRBV9	CASSVDRVQETQYF	TGTGCCAGCAGCGTAGACAGAGTCCAAGAGACCCAGTACTTC